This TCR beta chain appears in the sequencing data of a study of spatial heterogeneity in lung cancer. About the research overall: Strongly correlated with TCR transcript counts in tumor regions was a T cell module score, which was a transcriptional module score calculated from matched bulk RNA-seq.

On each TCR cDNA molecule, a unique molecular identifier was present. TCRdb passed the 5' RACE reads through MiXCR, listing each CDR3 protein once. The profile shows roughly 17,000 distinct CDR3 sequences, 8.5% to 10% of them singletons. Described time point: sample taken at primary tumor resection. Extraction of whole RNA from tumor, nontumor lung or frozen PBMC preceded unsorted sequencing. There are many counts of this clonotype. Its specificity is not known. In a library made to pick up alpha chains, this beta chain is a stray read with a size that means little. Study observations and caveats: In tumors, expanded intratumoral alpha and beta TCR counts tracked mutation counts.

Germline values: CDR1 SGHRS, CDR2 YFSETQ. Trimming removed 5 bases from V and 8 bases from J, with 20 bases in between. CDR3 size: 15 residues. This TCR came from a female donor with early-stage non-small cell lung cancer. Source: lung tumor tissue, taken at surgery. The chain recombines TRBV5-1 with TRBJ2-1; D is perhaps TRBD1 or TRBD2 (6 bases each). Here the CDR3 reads CASSGGRGTGDEQFF. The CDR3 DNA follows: TGCGCCAGCAGTGGGGGCCGGGGGACCGGCGATGAGCAGTTCTTC.